One sample yielded the 32 T cell receptor beta chains listed below, sequenced in a study of T-cell memory formation after mild COVID-19 (dated by TCRdb to about 2021). Libraries were made using 5' RACE. Data came from an Illumina NovaSeq 6000. In TCRdb, the public reads were trimmed at Q25 with fastp and aligned with MiXCR, with productive beta chains retained. One record per CDR3 amino acid sequence lists the most common genes and DNA. This sample has about 400,000 distinct CDR3 sequences in its table, and less than 25% of those were observed once. About an eighth of the sample is in the top ten clones. Sequencing input: PBMCs or a T cell subset sorted from them (not recorded which). The origin of the receptors is an adult woman who had mild COVID-19 (a few samples of this study predate the infection). The sample titles of this study are shuffled in the database, so cell type and time point are left out; the donor was told from shared clones.

This clonotype was detected a few times. The CDR3 bases are TGTGCCAGCAGCTTAGCCATGGACATACACTACGAGCAGTACTTC. This translates into CASSLAMDIHYEQYF. This chain uses TRBV7-2 with TRBJ2-7, with D possibly being TRBD1 (5 bases). The CDR3 consists of 15 residues. The germline V gene has CDR1 SGHTA and CDR2 FQGNSA. Trimming pared 0 bases from V and 3 bases from J, leaving 12 bases between.

Only a few counts were recorded for this clonotype. The chain employs TRBV12-3 or TRBV12-4 and TRBJ1-1; 7 bases are a match to TRBD1. The CDR3 loop spans 14 amino acids. With 6 bases clipped from V and 0 bases from J, the junction kept 4 bases outside the gene matches. CDR3 DNA sequence: TGTGCCAGCAGGACTGGGACAGTGAACACTGAAGCTTTCTTT. This codes for CASRTGTVNTEAFF.

This clonotype has only a few counts. V and J are TRBV20-1 and TRBJ2-1, with TRBD2 identical over 11 bases. The J segment lost 8 bases and the V segment lost 0 bases, leaving 9 bases of the junction unmatched. Germline CDR1 and CDR2: DFQATT and SNEGSKA (reference sequence). The CDR3 has 16 amino acids. CDR3 bases: TGCAGTGCTAGAGATGTTTGGCTAGCGGGAGGTCATGAGCAGTTCTTC. Translation: CSARDVWLAGGHEQFF.

For the CDR3, the DNA is TGTGCCAGCAGTTTGGACTCTCTAGCGTCCGAGCAGTACTTC. This encodes CASSLDSLASEQYF. The chain links TRBV2 to TRBJ2-7; possibly TRBD2 for D (6 bases). This CDR3 comprises 14 residues. The V end was cut by 5 bases, the J end by 6 bases, with 17 bases between. Germline V gene sequence: CDR1 SNHLY, CDR2 FYNNEI.

The DNA of the CDR3 is TGTGCCAGCAGCTACAGGGGACCGGGGGACACTGAAGCTTTCTTT. Protein sequence: CASSYRGPGDTEAFF. The rearrangement uses TRBV7-9 and TRBJ1-1; TRBD1 matches 7 bases. This CDR3 is 15 amino acids long. Unmatched junction bases numbered 8, after V lost 4 bases and J lost 3 bases. CDR1 is SEHNR, CDR2 FQNEAQ, per germline (reference sequence).

This clonotype showed up just a few times. The V gene is TRBV29-1, the J gene TRBJ2-1; D call uncertain. V lost 1 base to trimming and J lost 10 bases, with 8 bases between them. This CDR3 is built from 11 residues. Germline CDR1 and CDR2: SQVTM and ANQGSEA. The CDR3 loop reads CSVEARTEQFF. Written as DNA, the CDR3 is TGCAGCGTTGAAGCCCGGACCGAGCAGTTCTTC.

The rearrangement uses TRBV7-2 and TRBJ2-7; 12 nucleotides align to TRBD2. J lost 2 bases, V lost 2 bases, and 4 bases had no gene match. Germline assignment: CDR1 SGHTA and CDR2 FQGNSA. The CDR3 is 16 amino acids. CDR3: CASSLSSGRVPYEQYF. The CDR3 bases are TGTGCCAGCAGCTTATCTAGCGGGAGGGTTCCCTACGAGCAGTACTTC.

The chain links TRBV7-9 to TRBJ2-3, with 8 bases identical to TRBD2. V dropped 5 bases and J dropped 6; count of bases not matched to a gene: 10. Germline CDR1 reads SEHNR; CDR2 reads FQNEAQ (reference sequence). The CDR3 covers 15 residues. The CDR3 is CASSPGLVVPDTQYF. For the CDR3, the DNA is TGTGCCAGCAGCCCGGGACTAGTGGTTCCCGATACGCAGTATTTT.

This chain joins TRBV24-1 and TRBJ2-6; no definite D call. V was cut by 4 bases and J by 0 bases, with 9 bases left in between. The CDR3 contains 16 residues. In germline, CDR1 is KGHDR, CDR2 SFDVKD. CDR3 amino acids: CATSDPSPSGANVLTF. In DNA, the CDR3 is TGTGCCACCAGTGACCCCTCGCCCTCTGGGGCCAACGTCCTGACTTTC.

The V gene is TRBV4-3, the J gene TRBJ2-7; 9 bases are a match to TRBD1. The germline CDR1 and CDR2 sequences are LGHNA and YSLEER. The V segment lost 0 bases and the J segment 3 bases; nucleotides outside the gene matches: 6. The CDR3 spans 16 residues. CDR3 region: CASSQDTGGGLYEQYF. The CDR3 coding sequence is TGCGCCAGCAGCCAAGATACAGGGGGCGGTCTCTACGAGCAGTACTTC.

A few counts support this clonotype. The rearrangement joins TRBV19 to TRBJ1-1; D gene unclear. Trimming took 5 bases from V and 0 from J, leaving 10 bases between them. This CDR3 has 14 amino acids. The germline V gene has CDR1 LNHDA and CDR2 SQIVND (reference sequence). CDR3 residues: CASSPWTVNTEAFF. The CDR3 DNA reads as TGTGCCAGTAGTCCCTGGACGGTGAACACTGAAGCTTTCTTT. Full variable domain (remainder filled in from reference TRBV19 and TRBJ1-1): DGGITQSPKYLFRKEGQNVTLSCEQNLNHDAMYWYRQDPGQGLRLIYYSQIVNDFQKGDIAEGYSVSREKKESFPLTVTSAQKNPTAFYLCASSPWTVNTEAFFGQGTRLTVV.

This clonotype was seen only a few times. V is TRBV12-3 or TRBV12-4 and J is TRBJ1-1; D gene uncertain. Trimming shortened V by 5 bases and J by 4 bases, and 14 bases separated the two germline ends. CDR3 size: 14 residues. The chain's CDR3 is CASSPRTPGTEAFF. The CDR3 nucleotides are TGTGCCAGCAGTCCCCGGACCCCGGGCACTGAAGCTTTCTTT.

This clonotype was detected a few times. The rearrangement uses TRBV24-1 and TRBJ2-7, with 8 bases fitting TRBD2. Unmatched junction bases numbered 3, after V lost 0 bases and J lost 6 bases. The germline V gene encodes CDR1 KGHDR and CDR2 SFDVKD. The length of the CDR3 is 14 residues. In DNA, the CDR3 is TGTGCCACCAGTGATTTGCGGGAGGGAGTCGAGCAGTACTTC. It codes for CATSDLREGVEQYF.

The rearrangement uses TRBV29-1 and TRBJ2-3, with TRBD2 as a possible D gene (5 bases). Trimming cost V 7 bases and J 0 bases, with 11 bases left between them. CDR3 length: 13 amino acids. Germline V gene data show CDR1 as SQVTM and CDR2 as ANQGSEA. CDR3 sequence reads: CSARVASTDTQYF. Here the CDR3 DNA reads TGCAGCGCGAGGGTGGCCAGCACAGATACGCAGTATTTT.

The chain has TRBV2 and TRBJ2-7; D gene unclear. Trimming cost V 5 bases and J 2 bases, with 7 bases left between them. The germline CDR1 and CDR2 sequences are SNHLY and FYNNEI. The CDR3 length is 12 residues. CDR3 DNA: TGTGCCAGCAGTCCTCATGCCTACGAGCAGTACTTC. It translates to CASSPHAYEQYF.

The V gene is TRBV7-9, the J gene TRBJ2-3; 7 bases map to TRBD1. The CDR3 spans 18 residues. Trimming took 5 bases from V and 5 from J; bases not matched to a gene: 19. Germline CDR1 and CDR2: SEHNR and FQNEAQ (reference sequence). The CDR3 sequence: CASSREERDSFYKDTQYF. DNA for the CDR3: TGTGCCAGCAGCCGAGAAGAACGGGACAGTTTTTATAAAGATACGCAGTATTTT.

This clonotype was picked up one time. One end of the junction is discordant with germline, which a read error may explain. The rearrangement uses TRBV15 and TRBJ1-2; TRBD1 might be the D (6 bases). Germline CDR1 is LNHNV and CDR2 is YYDKDF (reference sequence). The CDR3 is made up of 14 amino acids. The CDR3 DNA reads TGTGCCACAAGCAGAGTAGTACAGGGCAATGGCTACACCTTC. Encoded protein: CATSRVVQGNGYTF.

The CDR3 here is CSARPNSGKVYEQYF. The CDR3, as DNA: TGCAGTGCTCGACCCAACTCGGGTAAGGTATACGAGCAGTACTTC. The rearrangement uses TRBV20-1 and TRBJ2-7; D is ambiguous. V gave up 5 bases and J gave up 4 bases, with 21 bases separating them. Germline CDR1 reads DFQATT; CDR2 reads SNEGSKA (reference sequence). The CDR3 runs to 15 residues.

The chain has TRBV20-1 and TRBJ2-5; TRBD2 matches 13 bases. CDR1 DFQATT and CDR2 SNEGSKA come from the germline V gene (reference sequence). J gave up 4 bases and V 1 base, and 3 bases lay outside the gene matches. This CDR3 region has 15 residues. The CDR3 loop reads CSARGLAGGGETQYF. The CDR3, as DNA: TGCAGTGCTAGAGGACTAGCGGGGGGTGGAGAGACCCAGTACTTC.

The chain uses TRBV5-5 and TRBJ2-2; D is ambiguous. The CDR3 consists of 13 residues. Trimming took 4 bases from V and 3 from J, leaving 7 bases between them. CDR1 and CDR2 (germline): SGHKS, YYEKEE (reference sequence). The DNA of the CDR3 is TGTGCCAGCAGCCTAGTGGACACCGGGGAGCTGTTTTTT. This encodes CASSLVDTGELFF.

This sequence joins TRBV11-2 and TRBJ1-3, with D perhaps matching TRBD1 (6 bases). Trimming stripped 7 bases from V and 1 base from J, with 14 bases between. The CDR3 length is 15 residues. Germline V lookup: CDR1 SGHAT, CDR2 FQNNGV. The CDR3 nucleotides read TGTGCCAGCAAGTCATTGGGGGCATCTGGAAACACCATATATTTT. As protein: CASKSLGASGNTIYF.

This clonotype has only a few counts. V gene TRBV12-3 or TRBV12-4 combines with J gene TRBJ2-7, with D maybe TRBD1 (6 bases). The CDR3 runs to 14 residues. Trimming stripped 3 bases from V and 3 bases from J, with 12 bases between. The CDR3 loop is CASSFAQGFYEQYF. DNA of the CDR3: TGTGCCAGCAGTTTTGCACAGGGATTCTACGAGCAGTACTTC.

This clonotype has a handful of counts. This chain uses TRBV6-6 with TRBJ2-1; possible D gene TRBD2, 6 bases. V lost 7 bases, J lost 0 bases, and 16 bases lay in between. The V gene's germline CDR1 is MNHNY and CDR2 SVGAGI (reference sequence). The CDR3 extends over 16 amino acids. This chain's CDR3 is CASTSGSASSYNEQFF. CDR3 bases: TGTGCCAGCACGTCCGGGAGTGCGAGCTCCTACAATGAGCAGTTCTTC.

The chain uses TRBV6-5 and TRBJ2-7, with 14 bases matching TRBD2. Germline V gene sequence: CDR1 MNHEY, CDR2 SVGAGI. There are 15 residues in the CDR3. V shed 6 bases and J 3 bases; nucleotides not matched to a gene: 4. The CDR3 is CASRRGTSGSYEQYF. The CDR3 bases are TGTGCCAGCAGGAGGGGGACTAGCGGGAGCTACGAGCAGTACTTC.

The V and J genes are TRBV14 and TRBJ2-1; D call uncertain. The V gene's germline CDR1 is SGHDN and CDR2 FVKESK. V was cut by 1 base and J by 9 bases, with 10 bases left in between. This CDR3 is built from 13 residues. Here the CDR3 reads CASSQVGRSEQFF. The CDR3 DNA is TGTGCCAGCAGCCAAGTCGGTCGAAGTGAGCAGTTCTTC.

The chain links TRBV28 to TRBJ2-7; D remains unclear. Trimming shortened V by 5 bases and J by 7 bases, and 15 bases separated the two germline ends. This CDR3 contains 13 residues. Germline assignment: CDR1 MDHEN and CDR2 SYDVKM. The CDR3 DNA reads as TGTGCCAGCAGTCTCGCCGTACAGATAGAGCAGTACTTC. Its translation is CASSLAVQIEQYF. Filled out from reference TRBV28 and TRBJ2-7, the complete variable domain reads DVKVTQSSRYLVKRTGEKVFLECVQDMDHENMFWYRQDPGLGLRLIYFSYDVKMKEKGDIPEGYSVSREKKERFSLILESASTNQTSMYLCASSLAVQIEQYFGPGTRLTVT.

In this sample, this clonotype turned up once. The rearrangement links TRBV4-3 to TRBJ1-1, with D possibly matching TRBD1 (5 bases). Germline CDR1 LGHNA, CDR2 YSLEER. CDR3 length: 15 amino acids. Trimming took 3 bases from V and 0 from J, leaving 11 bases between them. DNA of the CDR3: TGCGCCAGCAGCCAGGCTCAGGGTGTGAACACTGAAGCTTTCTTT. Protein: CASSQAQGVNTEAFF.

The CDR3, as DNA: TGTGCCAGCAGCTCCGACCCCGGAGGGGCGCGCGGCGGGGAGCTGTTTTTT. Translation: CASSSDPGGARGGELFF. V and J are TRBV7-3 and TRBJ2-2; TRBD2 is a possible D gene (6 bases). The CDR3 runs 17 residues. V was trimmed by 4 bases and J by 7 bases, leaving 22 bases between them. From germline, CDR1 is SGHTA and CDR2 FQGTGA.

At least ten counts were recorded for this clonotype. This chain joins TRBV10-3 and TRBJ2-3, with D perhaps matching TRBD1 or TRBD2 (5 bases each). The CDR3 is 14 amino acids. Trimming took 4 bases from V and 5 from J, leaving 13 bases between them. The germline CDR1 and CDR2 sequences are ENHRY and SYGVKD. In nucleotides, the CDR3 is TGTGCCATCAGTGGAGGACGGGGCGGAGATACGCAGTATTTT. Translating gives CAISGGRGGDTQYF.

The chain links TRBV5-5 to TRBJ1-5, with no clear D. The CDR3 has 14 amino acids. Germline CDR1 is SGHKS and CDR2 is YYEKEE (reference sequence). V was pared by 0 bases and J by 0 bases, with 4 bases between. The CDR3 nucleotides read TGTGCCAGCAGCTTGGAAGGTAGCAATCAGCCCCAGCATTTT. Protein: CASSLEGSNQPQHF. The variable domain in full, completed from reference TRBV5-5 and TRBJ1-5, reads DAGVTQSPTHLIKTRGQQVTLRCSPISGHKSVSWYQQVLGQGPQFIFQYYEKEERGRGNFPDRFSARQFPNYSSELNVNALLLGDSALYLCASSLEGSNQPQHFGDGTRLSIL.

The chain links TRBV11-2 to TRBJ2-3; 8 bases match TRBD2. The V gene's germline CDR1 is SGHAT and CDR2 FQNNGV. The trim removed 5 bases at V and 2 bases at J, leaving 9 bases unmatched. The CDR3 covers 16 residues. CDR3 bases: TGTGCCAGCAGCCTCGGGACTAGTGTTCCCACAGATACGCAGTATTTT. Encoded protein: CASSLGTSVPTDTQYF.

The J gene is TRBJ2-1, the V gene TRBV20-1; TRBD2 matches 10 bases. Trimming at V came to 0 bases and at J to 4 bases, leaving 3 bases not matched to a gene. CDR3 size: 15 residues. In germline, CDR1 is DFQATT, CDR2 SNEGSKA (reference sequence). DNA of the CDR3: TGCAGTGCTAGAGATAGCGGGGGGCTTTACAATGAGCAGTTCTTC. This gives the protein CSARDSGGLYNEQFF.